This entry features one TCR beta chain sequence. Its antigen is as yet unknown. Some clones are missing from TCRdb's copy, which holds only in-frame ones; the method was immunoSEQ multiplex PCR. The table lists 60,000 or so clones, around 93% of them singletons. The source of the sample is a study of OX40 agonist ivuxolimab in advanced cancers. Study details: Patients got intravenous ivuxolimab at 0.01 to 10 mg/kg every 2 weeks. Patients undergoing dose escalation presented with hepatocellular carcinoma, melanoma, renal cell or head and neck cancer.

Findings and caveats of the study: Partial responders treated at 0.1-3.0 mg/kg exhibited clonal expansion among the lowest measured.

This CDR3 has 17 amino acids. Germline-derived CDR1 and CDR2 are MGHRA and YSYEKL. Trimming shortened V by 2 bases and J by 0 bases, and 11 bases separated the two germline ends. This TCR was sampled from an adult with an advanced solid tumor such as melanoma, head and neck, liver or kidney cancer. The genes are TRBV4-1 and TRBJ2-6; perhaps D is TRBD1 or TRBD2 (5 bases each). Sample: CD4+ or CD8+ T cells sorted from blood, taken in a trial of the OX40 agonist ivuxolimab. In nucleotides, the CDR3 is TGCGCCAGCAGCCAACAGGGAGTAAGCTCTGGGGCCAACGTCCTGACTTTC. Protein sequence: CASSQQGVSSGANVLTF.